This T cell receptor beta chain was recovered during a study of cytomegalovirus exposure and HLA in healthy donors. The wider study: The same platform as the approximately 670 first-cohort repertoires was used for the 130 or so validation repertoires, a later analysis reported.

The CDR3 covers 14 residues. V gave up 3 bases and J gave up 1 base; unmatched junction bases: 2. Germline V gene sequence: CDR1 SEHNR, CDR2 FQNEAQ (reference sequence). The data were produced by immunoSEQ multiplex PCR, yet TCRdb's version contains in-frame clones alone and is incomplete. The sample carries fewer than 120,000 clones, roughly 90% recorded once. This clone occurred once. Its antigen is unknown. Study observations and caveats: Cytomegalovirus status, reportedly, was diagnosed with high specificity and sensitivity by the classifier. The study labeled roughly 160 TCR beta chains cytomegalovirus-associated.

This TCR derives from a woman aged 25 to 39 in good health and CMV-seropositive. The chain employs TRBV7-9 and TRBJ2-5; 7 bases match TRBD1. Sequenced sample: PBMCs. The CDR3 sequence is CASSLGQIQETQYF. In DNA, the CDR3 is TGTGCCAGCAGCTTGGGACAGATCCAAGAGACCCAGTACTTC. Using reference TRBV7-9 and TRBJ2-5 for the parts outside the CDR3, the full variable domain is DTGVSQNPRHKITKRGQNVTFRCDPISEHNRLYWYRQTLGQGPEFLTYFQNEAQLEKSRLLSDRFSAERPKGSFSTLEIQRTEQGDSAMYLCASSLGQIQETQYFGPGTRLLVL.